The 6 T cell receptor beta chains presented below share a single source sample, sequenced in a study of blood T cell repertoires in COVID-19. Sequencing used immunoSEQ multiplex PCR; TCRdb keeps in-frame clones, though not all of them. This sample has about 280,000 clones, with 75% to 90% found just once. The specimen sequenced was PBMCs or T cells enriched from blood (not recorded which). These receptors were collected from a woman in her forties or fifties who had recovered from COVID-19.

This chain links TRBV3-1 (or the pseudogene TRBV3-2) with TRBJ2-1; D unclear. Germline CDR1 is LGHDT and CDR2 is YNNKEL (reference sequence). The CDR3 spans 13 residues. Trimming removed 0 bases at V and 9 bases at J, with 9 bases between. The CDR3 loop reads CASSQDRRSEQFF. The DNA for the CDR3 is TGTGCCAGCAGCCAAGATAGACGGAGTGAGCAGTTCTTC.

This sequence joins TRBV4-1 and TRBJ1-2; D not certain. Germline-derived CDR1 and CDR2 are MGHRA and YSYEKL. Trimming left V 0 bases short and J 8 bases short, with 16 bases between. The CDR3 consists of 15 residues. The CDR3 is CASSQDRGRLVGYTF. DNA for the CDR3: TGCGCCAGCAGCCAAGATCGTGGCAGGTTGGTCGGCTACACCTTC.

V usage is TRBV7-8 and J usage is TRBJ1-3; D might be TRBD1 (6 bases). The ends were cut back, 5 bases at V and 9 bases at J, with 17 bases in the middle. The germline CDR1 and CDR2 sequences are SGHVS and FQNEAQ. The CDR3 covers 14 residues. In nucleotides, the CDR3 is TGTGCCAGCAGCCGAGGGTCTACAGGGAGCACCATATATTTT. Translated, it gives CASSRGSTGSTIYF.

CDR3 coding DNA: TGTGCCAGTAGTATTAGGACAGCTGAAGCTTTCTTT. Protein: CASSIRTAEAFF. The gene calls are TRBV19 and TRBJ1-1; TRBD1 is a possible D gene (6 bases). V shed 3 bases and J shed 6 bases, with 8 bases lying between them. From germline, CDR1 is LNHDA and CDR2 SQIVND (reference sequence). CDR3 length: 12 amino acids.

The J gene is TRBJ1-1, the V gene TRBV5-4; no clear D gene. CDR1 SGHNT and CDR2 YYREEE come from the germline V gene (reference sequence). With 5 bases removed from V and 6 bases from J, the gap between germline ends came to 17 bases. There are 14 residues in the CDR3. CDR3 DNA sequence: TGTGCCAGCAGACTGGGAGGGCAACGGCCTGAAGCTTTCTTT. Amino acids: CASRLGGQRPEAFF.

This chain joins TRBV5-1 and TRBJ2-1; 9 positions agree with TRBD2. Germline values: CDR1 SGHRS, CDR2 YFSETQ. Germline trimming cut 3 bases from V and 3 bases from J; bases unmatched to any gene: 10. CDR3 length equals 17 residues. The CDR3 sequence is CASSSQSTSGFYNEQFF. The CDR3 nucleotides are TGCGCCAGCAGCTCTCAATCGACTAGCGGCTTCTACAATGAGCAGTTCTTC.